Shown below are 20 T cell receptor beta chains from a single sample sequenced in a study of neoadjuvant nivolumab and ipilimumab in lung cancer. Data came from immunoSEQ multiplex PCR; TCRdb stores just in-frame clones and leaves some out. Here the sample spans about 23,000 clones, approximately 77% being singletons. Sequencing was performed on peripheral blood, taken before neoadjuvant nivolumab, alone or with ipilimumab. The receptor set was obtained from an adult with non-small cell lung cancer.

This clone was detected a few times. The chain joins TRBV10-2 to TRBJ2-7; 12 bases map to TRBD2. From germline, CDR1 is WSHSY and CDR2 SAAADI. Trimming at V came to 6 bases and at J to 6 bases, leaving 3 bases not matched to a gene. The CDR3 is 13 amino acids. CDR3 region: CASRATSGSEQYF. CDR3 nucleotide sequence: TGCGCCAGCAGGGCGACTAGCGGGAGCGAGCAGTACTTC.

The chain recombines TRBV5-1 with TRBJ1-2; 7 bases agree with TRBD1. The CDR3 length is 16 residues. Germline CDR1 reads SGHRS; CDR2 reads YFSETQ. After removal of 7 bases from V and 1 base from J, the junction contained 13 bases not matched to a gene. The CDR3 here is CASDFQGGVNNYGYTF. The CDR3 DNA reads TGCGCCAGCGACTTTCAGGGGGGGGTGAATAACTATGGCTACACCTTC.

This sequence joins TRBV9 and TRBJ2-7; TRBD2 matches 10 bases. Trimming cost V 4 bases and J 5 bases; bases outside gene matches: 15. Germline-derived CDR1 and CDR2 are SGDLS and YYNGEE. This CDR3 has 17 residues. The CDR3: CASSLSAGGSGPNEQYF. CDR3 bases: TGTGCCAGCAGCTTATCAGCGGGAGGGTCGGGCCCCAACGAGCAGTACTTC.

The V and J genes are TRBV5-5 and TRBJ2-6, with a weak D call TRBD1 (6 bases). The CDR3 sequence is 19 residues long. The V gene's germline CDR1 is SGHKS and CDR2 YYEKEE (reference sequence). Trimming removed 4 bases at V and 5 bases at J, with 25 bases between. The CDR3 nucleotides read TGTGCCAGCAGCCTGGTGAAGACAGGAAAGGGGACCCGGGCCAACGTCCTGACTTTC. Translating gives CASSLVKTGKGTRANVLTF.

The table lists this clone with a few counts. The J gene is TRBJ2-7, the V gene TRBV13; 13 nucleotides line up with TRBD2. The V gene end was trimmed by 8 bases and the J gene end by 6 bases; junction bases not matched to a gene: 4. The germline V gene encodes CDR1 PRHDT and CDR2 FYEKMQ (reference sequence). The CDR3 has 13 residues. CDR3 sequence: CASLRTSGSEQYF. In DNA, the CDR3 is TGTGCCAGCCTGAGGACTAGCGGGAGCGAGCAGTACTTC. Drawing the rest from reference TRBV13 and TRBJ2-7, the complete variable domain is AAGVIQSPRHLIKEKRETATLKCYPIPRHDTVYWYQQGPGQDPQFLISFYEKMQSDKGSIPDRFSAQQFSDYHSELNMSSLELGDSALYFCASLRTSGSEQYFGPGTRLTVT.

The chain links TRBV5-6 to TRBJ1-2; D remains unclear. Germline CDR1 reads SGHDT; CDR2 reads YYEEEE. The CDR3 sequence is 12 residues long. The V and J ends lost 1 base and 3 bases respectively, with 4 bases between them. In DNA, the CDR3 is TGTGCCAGCAGCTTGAGAGACTATGGCTACACCTTC. Protein product: CASSLRDYGYTF. Drawing the rest from reference TRBV5-6 and TRBJ1-2, the complete variable domain is DAGVTQSPTHLIKTRGQQVTLRCSPKSGHDTVSWYQQALGQGPQFIFQYYEEEERQRGNFPDRFSGHQFPNYSSELNVNALLLGDSALYLCASSLRDYGYTFGSGTRLTVV.

The chain uses TRBV5-4 and TRBJ2-7; 7 nucleotides agree with TRBD2. V lost 1 base, J lost 3 bases, and 7 bases stayed unmatched. The CDR3 has 15 residues. Germline-derived CDR1 and CDR2 are SGHNT and YYREEE (reference sequence). DNA for the CDR3: TGTGCCAGCAGCTTGTTCGGGGGGATCAACTACGAGCAGTACTTC. Translation gives CASSLFGGINYEQYF.

The genes are TRBV7-9 and TRBJ2-4; no definite D call. V was cut by 5 bases and J by 0 bases, with 14 bases left in between. The CDR3 is 16 amino acids. Germline CDR1 is SEHNR and CDR2 is FQNEAQ (reference sequence). The CDR3 reads CASSRPDTLAKNIQYF. As DNA, the CDR3 is TGTGCCAGCAGCCGCCCTGACACATTAGCCAAAAACATTCAGTACTTC.

The chain recombines TRBV6-5 with TRBJ1-1; D gene unclear. Germline V gene data show CDR1 as MNHEY and CDR2 as SVGAGI. Trimming stripped 10 bases from V and 8 bases from J, with 17 bases between. This CDR3 has 12 amino acids. The CDR3 here is CATQTRVGEAFF. CDR3 nucleotide sequence: TGTGCCACCCAGACTCGCGTGGGGGAAGCTTTCTTT.

This clone came up a few times. The V and J genes are TRBV29-1 and TRBJ2-3; D perhaps matches TRBD1 (6 bases). The ends were cut back, 7 bases at V and 6 bases at J, with 11 bases in the middle. CDR1 SQVTM and CDR2 ANQGSEA come from the germline V gene. The CDR3 is 11 amino acids. As DNA, the CDR3 is TGCAGCGCTCAGGGGTCCGATACGCAGTATTTT. Protein sequence: CSAQGSDTQYF.

The chain recombines TRBV7-2 with TRBJ2-7; 10 bases match TRBD1. The V gene's germline CDR1 is SGHTA and CDR2 FQGNSA. CDR3 size: 16 residues. With 5 bases clipped from V and 5 bases from J, the junction kept 12 bases outside the gene matches. The chain's CDR3 is CASSTAGWTGGNEQYF. The DNA of the CDR3 is TGTGCCAGCAGCACCGCGGGGTGGACAGGGGGGAACGAGCAGTACTTC. The whole variable domain, filled in from reference TRBV7-2 and TRBJ2-7, reads GAGVSQSPSNKVTEKGKDVELRCDPISGHTALYWYRQSLGQGLEFLIYFQGNSAPDKSGLPSDRFSAERTGGSVSTLTIQRTQQEDSAVYLCASSTAGWTGGNEQYFGPGTRLTVT.

The chain carries TRBV7-9 and TRBJ1-1; weak D call: TRBD1 (6 bases). The CDR3 length is 15 residues. CDR1 is SEHNR, CDR2 FQNEAQ, per germline (reference sequence). With 6 bases removed from V and 3 bases from J, the gap between germline ends came to 17 bases. The DNA for the CDR3 is TGTGCCAGCAGTTTTACAGGGCTAGGTGACACTGAAGCTTTCTTT. Protein product: CASSFTGLGDTEAFF.

The rearrangement links TRBV18 to TRBJ2-5, with TRBD1 matching 8 bases. Losses at the gene ends were 4 bases for V and 7 bases for J; bases not matched to a gene: 14. There are 16 residues in the CDR3. Per the germline V gene, CDR1 is KGHSH and CDR2 is LQKENI. This chain's CDR3 is CASSLTPGQAMGTQYF. The CDR3 DNA reads TGTGCCAGCTCACTAACGCCGGGACAGGCGATGGGGACCCAGTACTTC.

This clone was counted once. The chain carries TRBV5-4 and TRBJ2-7; 9 nucleotides line up with TRBD1. Trimming cost V 4 bases and J 6 bases; bases outside gene matches: 8. The CDR3 runs to 14 residues. From germline, CDR1 is SGHNT and CDR2 YYREEE (reference sequence). CDR3 region: CASSPRDRVGEQYF. Here the CDR3 DNA reads TGTGCCAGCAGCCCCCGGGACAGGGTAGGCGAGCAGTACTTC.

Of note for this clone: At one end the junction does not follow the germline gene, possibly because of a read error. The gene calls are TRBV4-1 and TRBJ1-5, with D uncertain. CDR3 length: 13 amino acids. Germline CDR1 reads MGHRA; CDR2 reads YSYEKL. The CDR3 DNA is TGTGCCAGCAGCCAAGAGGAGTATCAGCCCCAGCATTTT. Translation gives CASSQEEYQPQHF.

Worth noting for this clone: A read error may produce the germline difference seen at one junction end. The chain uses TRBV18 and TRBJ1-4; D call uncertain. The germline CDR1 and CDR2 sequences are KGHSH and LQKENI. The CDR3 loop spans 16 amino acids. In DNA, the CDR3 is TGTGCCAGCTCTCCACCCCGTTCCCTTCTTGGGGAAAAACTGTTTTTT. Encoded protein: CASSPPRSLLGEKLFF.

V gene TRBV28 combines with J gene TRBJ2-7; D perhaps matches TRBD1 (6 bases). The CDR3 spans 15 residues. The germline gives CDR1 MDHEN, CDR2 SYDVKM. The germline V and J ends were trimmed by 5 bases and 4 bases, with 18 bases remaining between them. CDR3 sequence reads: CASSAADRRSYEQYF. CDR3 DNA sequence: TGTGCCAGCAGTGCGGCAGACAGGAGGTCTTACGAGCAGTACTTC.

J is TRBJ2-7 and V is TRBV4-2, with D uncertain. Trimming pared 4 bases from V and 4 bases from J, leaving 14 bases between. CDR1 is LGHNA and CDR2 is YNFKEQ in the germline V gene. The length of the CDR3 is 14 residues. DNA of the CDR3: TGTGCCAGCAGCCCCCAGCTGCCTTCATACGAGCAGTACTTC. Its protein is CASSPQLPSYEQYF.

V usage is TRBV11-2 and J usage is TRBJ1-1; D call uncertain. The CDR3 is 12 residues long. The V end was cut by 1 base, the J end by 10 bases, with 10 bases between. CDR1 and CDR2 from the germline V gene are SGHAT and FQNNGV. The CDR3 DNA sequence: TGTGCCAGCAGCTTAGGCTCGCGGGGAGCTTTCTTT. Encoded protein: CASSLGSRGAFF.

The V gene is TRBV5-1, the J gene TRBJ1-5; 9 bases are shared with TRBD1. This CDR3 has 14 residues. The trim removed 4 bases at V and 4 bases at J, leaving 3 bases unmatched. The germline CDR1 and CDR2 sequences are SGHRS and YFSETQ. CDR3: CASSRTGDNQPQHF. Here the CDR3 DNA reads TGCGCCAGCAGCCGGACAGGGGATAATCAGCCCCAGCATTTT. Variable domain in full (rest from reference TRBV5-1 and TRBJ1-5): KAGVTQTPRYLIKTRGQQVTLSCSPISGHRSVSWYQQTPGQGLQFLFEYFSETQRNKGNFPGRFSGRQFSNSRSEMNVSTLELGDSALYLCASSRTGDNQPQHFGDGTRLSIL.